This record concerns one T cell receptor beta chain sequence. TCRdb's copy holds only in-frame clones and misses some; the assay was immunoSEQ multiplex PCR. The sample lists about 47,000 clones; 75% to 90% were seen once. This sample is drawn from a study of T cell changes during pregnancy in multiple sclerosis. V lost 0 bases, J lost 6 bases, and 15 bases lay in between. The V gene's germline CDR1 is SNHLY and CDR2 FYNNEI. The CDR3 contains 15 residues. The sample consisted of CD8+ T cells from peripheral blood mononuclear cells, taken in the second trimester of pregnancy. The V gene is TRBV2, the J gene TRBJ2-7; TRBD1 is a possible D gene (6 bases). The receptor was derived from a female donor with multiple sclerosis, enrolled in a pregnancy study. The CDR3 DNA follows: TGTGCCAGCAGTGAAGCGTCTACAGGGTTCGGCGAGCAGTACTTC. Encoded protein: CASSEASTGFGEQYF.